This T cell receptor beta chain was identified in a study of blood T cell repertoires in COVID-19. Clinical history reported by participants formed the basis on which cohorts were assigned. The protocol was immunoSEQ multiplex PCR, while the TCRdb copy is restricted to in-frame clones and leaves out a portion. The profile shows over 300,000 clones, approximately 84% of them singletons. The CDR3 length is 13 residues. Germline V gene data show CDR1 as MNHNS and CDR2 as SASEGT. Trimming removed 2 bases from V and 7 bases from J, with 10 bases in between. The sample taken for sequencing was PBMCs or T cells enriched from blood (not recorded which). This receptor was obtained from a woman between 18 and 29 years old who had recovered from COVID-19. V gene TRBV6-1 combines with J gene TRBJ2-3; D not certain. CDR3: CASSESPPNTQYF. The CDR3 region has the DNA TGTGCCAGCAGTGAATCCCCCCCAAATACGCAGTATTTT.